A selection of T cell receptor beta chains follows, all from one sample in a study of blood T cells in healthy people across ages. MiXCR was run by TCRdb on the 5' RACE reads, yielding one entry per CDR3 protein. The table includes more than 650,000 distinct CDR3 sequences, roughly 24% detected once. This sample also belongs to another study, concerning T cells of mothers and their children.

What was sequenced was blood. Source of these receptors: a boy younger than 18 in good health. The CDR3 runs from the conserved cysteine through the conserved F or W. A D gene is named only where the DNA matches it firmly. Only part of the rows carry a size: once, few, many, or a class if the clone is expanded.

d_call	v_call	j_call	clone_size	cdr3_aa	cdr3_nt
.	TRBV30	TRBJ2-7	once	CAWKGHYEQYF	TGTGCCTGGAAAGGGCACTACGAGCAGTACTTC
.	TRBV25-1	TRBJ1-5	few	CASSDTGWRGDQPQHF	TGTGCCAGCAGTGACACGGGGTGGAGGGGGGACCAGCCCCAGCATTTT
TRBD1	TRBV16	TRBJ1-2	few	CASSQMGQISHGYTF	TGTGCCAGCAGCCAAATGGGACAGATTTCTCATGGCTACACCTTC
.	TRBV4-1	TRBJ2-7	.	CASSTTGLSYEQYF	TGCGCCAGCAGTACCACCGGGCTCTCCTACGAGCAGTACTTC
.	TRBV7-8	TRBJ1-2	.	CASSSRDGSNYGYTF	TGTGCCAGCAGCTCCCGGGACGGCTCTAACTATGGCTACACCTTC
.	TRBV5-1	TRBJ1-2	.	CASSLDGQSRGYTF	TGCGCCAGCAGCTTAGACGGACAGTCGAGGGGCTACACCTTC
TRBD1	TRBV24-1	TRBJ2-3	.	CATSDFLRGQGTDTQYF	TGTGCCACCAGTGATTTCCTCAGGGGACAGGGCACAGATACGCAGTATTTT
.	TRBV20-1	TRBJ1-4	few	CSASPPGEKLFF	TGCAGTGCTAGTCCCCCTGGTGAAAAACTGTTTTTT
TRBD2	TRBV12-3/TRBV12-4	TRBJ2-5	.	CASSSWGGRETQYF	TGTGCCAGCAGTTCCTGGGGAGGGAGGGAGACCCAGTACTTC
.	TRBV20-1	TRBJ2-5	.	CSASEIWGHQETQYF	TGCAGTGCTAGCGAAATATGGGGGCACCAAGAGACCCAGTACTTC
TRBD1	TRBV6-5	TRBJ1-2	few	CASSLGTGHGYTF	TGTGCCAGCAGTTTAGGGACAGGGCACGGCTACACCTTC
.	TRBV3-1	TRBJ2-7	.	CASSPNLAPVGEQYF	TGTGCCAGCAGCCCAAACCTAGCGCCCGTGGGGGAGCAGTACTTC
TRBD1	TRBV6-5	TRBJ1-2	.	CASSYSLRQGSNYGYTF	TGTGCCAGCAGTTACTCTCTTCGACAGGGCTCTAACTATGGCTACACCTTC
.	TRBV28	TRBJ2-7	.	CASSPSAGLRLQYF	TGTGCCAGCAGTCCCTCCGCCGGCCTCCGTCTGCAGTACTTC
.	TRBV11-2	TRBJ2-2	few	CASSLGLIPLANTGELFF	TGTGCCAGCAGCTTAGGACTCATACCGTTGGCGAACACCGGGGAGCTGTTTTTT
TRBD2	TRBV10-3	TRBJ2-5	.	CAIAGGRSQETQYF	TGTGCCATAGCGGGGGGGCGTTCTCAAGAGACCCAGTACTTC
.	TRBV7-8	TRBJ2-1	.	CASSHGTNQETQNF	TGTGCCAGCAGCCACGGGACGAATCAAGAGACCCAGAACTTC
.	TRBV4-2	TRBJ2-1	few	CASSQVSGERYNEQFF	TGTGCCAGCAGCCAAGTGTCAGGGGAACGCTACAATGAGCAGTTCTTC
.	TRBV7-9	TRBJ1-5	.	CASSPPGEQPQHF	TGTGCCAGCAGCCCCCCCGGGGAGCAGCCCCAGCATTTT
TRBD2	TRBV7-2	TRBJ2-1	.	CASSFRLAGGQRDEQFF	TGTGCCAGCAGCTTCAGACTAGCGGGGGGGCAGAGGGACGAGCAGTTCTTC
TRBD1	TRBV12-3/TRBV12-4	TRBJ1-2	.	CASSSGQVGPYGYTF	TGTGCCAGCAGTTCGGGACAGGTGGGGCCCTATGGCTACACCTTC
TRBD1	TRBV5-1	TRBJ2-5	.	CASSLGGQGALETQYF	TGCGCCAGCAGCTTGGGAGGGCAGGGGGCGCTGGAGACCCAGTACTTC
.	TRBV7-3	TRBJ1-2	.	CASSRGHRVGYGYTF	TGTGCCAGCAGCCGGGGACACAGGGTTGGCTATGGCTACACCTTC
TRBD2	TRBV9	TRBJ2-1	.	CASSVGSGNNEQFF	TGTGCCAGCAGCGTAGGTAGCGGGAACAATGAGCAGTTCTTC
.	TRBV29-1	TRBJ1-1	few	CSVGPEENTEAFF	TGCAGCGTTGGGCCAGAAGAGAACACTGAAGCTTTCTTT
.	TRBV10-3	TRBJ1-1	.	CAIRGGGFEAFF	TGTGCCATCAGAGGGGGGGGATTTGAAGCTTTCTTT
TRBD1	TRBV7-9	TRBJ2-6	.	CASSSAYRDRGPGANVLTF	TGTGCCAGCAGCTCCGCATACCGGGACAGGGGGCCTGGGGCCAACGTCCTGACTTTC
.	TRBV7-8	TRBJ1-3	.	CASSRGVVSGAGNTIYF	TGTGCCAGCAGCCGGGGAGTTGTGTCAGGGGCTGGAAACACCATATATTTT
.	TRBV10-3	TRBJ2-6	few	CAMGPSANVLTF	TGTGCCATGGGGCCAAGCGCCAACGTCCTGACTTTC
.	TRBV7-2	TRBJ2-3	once	CASSPLGSADTQYF	TGTGCCAGCAGCCCCCTGGGGTCAGCAGATACGCAGTATTTT
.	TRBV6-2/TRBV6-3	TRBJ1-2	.	CASSYPQGFNYGYTF	TGTGCCAGCAGTTACCCCCAGGGTTTTAACTATGGCTACACCTTC
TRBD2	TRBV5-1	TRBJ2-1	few	CASSSPGGRAAGSSYNEQFF	TGCGCCAGCAGCTCCCCTGGGGGACGGGCAGCGGGGAGCTCCTACAATGAGCAGTTCTTC
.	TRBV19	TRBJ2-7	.	CASSIGRPFGSYEQYF	TGTGCCAGTAGCATTGGACGGCCCTTTGGGTCCTACGAGCAGTACTTC
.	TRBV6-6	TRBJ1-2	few	CASSRDARGLNYGYTF	TGTGCCAGCAGTAGGGACGCGCGGGGACTAAACTATGGCTACACCTTC
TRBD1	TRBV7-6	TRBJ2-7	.	CASSLVGDSSYEQYF	TGTGCCAGCAGCTTAGTTGGGGACAGCTCCTACGAGCAGTACTTC
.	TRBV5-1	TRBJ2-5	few	CASSLGDPVKETQYF	TGCGCCAGCAGCTTGGGGGACCCCGTCAAAGAGACCCAGTACTTC
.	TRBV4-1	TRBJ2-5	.	CASSQELGGVKQETQYF	TGCGCCAGCAGCCAAGAATTGGGCGGGGTAAAACAAGAGACCCAGTACTTC
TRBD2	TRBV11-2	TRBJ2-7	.	CASSLAGVGYEQYF	TGTGCCAGCAGCTTGGCGGGGGTAGGCTACGAGCAGTACTTC
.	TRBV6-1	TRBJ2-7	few	CASGPILDEQYF	TGTGCCAGCGGACCGATTTTGGACGAGCAGTACTTC
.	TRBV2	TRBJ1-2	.	CASSEQGSYYGYTF	TGTGCCAGCAGTGAACAGGGCAGCTACTATGGCTACACCTTC
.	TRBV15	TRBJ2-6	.	CATSRQGKGGANVLTF	TGTGCCACCAGCAGGCAAGGGAAGGGTGGGGCCAACGTCCTGACTTTC
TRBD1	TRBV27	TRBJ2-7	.	CASSLTGDRGAYEQYF	TGTGCCAGCAGTTTAACTGGGGACAGGGGGGCCTACGAGCAGTACTTC
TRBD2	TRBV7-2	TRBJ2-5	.	CASSRAGAPGTQYF	TGTGCCAGCAGCCGAGCGGGGGCTCCAGGGACCCAGTACTTC
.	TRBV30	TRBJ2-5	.	CAWSRWQQETQYF	TGTGCCTGGAGTCGCTGGCAGCAAGAGACCCAGTACTTC
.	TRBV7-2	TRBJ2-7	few	CANSPNWSYEQYF	TGTGCCAACAGCCCAAACTGGAGCTACGAGCAGTACTTC
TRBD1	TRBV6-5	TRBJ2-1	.	CASSRPGQGESEQFF	TGTGCCAGCAGTCGGCCGGGACAGGGTGAGAGTGAGCAGTTCTTC
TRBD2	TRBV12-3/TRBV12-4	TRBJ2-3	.	CASSWGTSGGRKQYF	TGTGCCAGCAGTTGGGGGACTAGCGGGGGAAGGAAGCAGTATTTT
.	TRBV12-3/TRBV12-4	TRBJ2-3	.	CASSLVSLPGDTQYF	TGTGCCAGCAGCTTGGTCTCCCTCCCCGGCGATACGCAGTATTTT
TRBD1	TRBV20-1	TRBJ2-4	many	CSARYRGSAKNIQYF	TGCAGTGCTAGATACAGGGGATCTGCCAAAAACATTCAGTACTTC
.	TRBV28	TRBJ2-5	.	CASTGSFSLGTQYF	TGTGCCAGCACAGGGTCTTTCTCGCTAGGGACCCAGTACTTC
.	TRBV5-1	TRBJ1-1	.	CASSLELGPNTEAFF	TGCGCCAGCAGCTTGGAATTGGGACCGAACACTGAAGCTTTCTTT
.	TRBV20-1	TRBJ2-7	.	CSASSEGASYEQYF	TGCAGTGCTAGTAGTGAAGGGGCGAGCTACGAGCAGTACTTC
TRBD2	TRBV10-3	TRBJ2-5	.	CAIRSGIDQETQYF	TGTGCCATCCGTAGCGGGATAGACCAAGAGACCCAGTACTTC